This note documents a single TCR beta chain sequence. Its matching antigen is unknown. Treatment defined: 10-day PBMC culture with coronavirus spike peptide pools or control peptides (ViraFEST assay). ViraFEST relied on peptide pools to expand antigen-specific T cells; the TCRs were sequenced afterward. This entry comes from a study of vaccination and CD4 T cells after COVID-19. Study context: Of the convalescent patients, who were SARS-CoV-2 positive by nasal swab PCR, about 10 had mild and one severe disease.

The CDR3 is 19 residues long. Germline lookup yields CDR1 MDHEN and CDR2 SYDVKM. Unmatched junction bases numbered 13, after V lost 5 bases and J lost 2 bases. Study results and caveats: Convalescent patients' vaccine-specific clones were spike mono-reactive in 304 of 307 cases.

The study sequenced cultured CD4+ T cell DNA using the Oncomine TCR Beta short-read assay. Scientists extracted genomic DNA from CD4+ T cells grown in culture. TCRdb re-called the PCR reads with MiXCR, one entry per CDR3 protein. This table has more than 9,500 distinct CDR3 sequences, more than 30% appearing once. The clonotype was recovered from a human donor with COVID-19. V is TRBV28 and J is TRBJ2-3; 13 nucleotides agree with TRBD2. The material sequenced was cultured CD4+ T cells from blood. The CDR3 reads CASSLGLAGASGATDTQYF. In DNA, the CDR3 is TGTGCCAGCAGTCTCGGACTAGCGGGGGCCTCGGGGGCCACAGATACGCAGTATTTT.